These T cell receptor beta chains were read from a single sample in a study of blood T cell repertoires in COVID-19. TCRdb's copy holds only in-frame clones and misses some; the assay was immunoSEQ multiplex PCR. The table lists fewer than 300,000 clones, 82% of them singletons. Specimen: peripheral blood. Receptors originate from a woman aged 18-29 years with acute or convalescent COVID-19. Both conserved end residues are part of each CDR3. The D gene is left open where the match is weak. Expanded clones are given a class, and other clones once, few, many or no size at all.

clone_size j_call v_call d_call cdr3_nt cdr3_aa
. TRBJ1-2 TRBV10-1 TRBD1 TGCGCCAGCAGCCCAGCGAACAGGGGCCTCTATGGCTACACCTTC CASSPANRGLYGYTF
. TRBJ2-6 TRBV9 . TGTGCCAGCAGCCCTCGGACTATCTCTGGGGCCAACGTCCTGACTTTC CASSPRTISGANVLTF
few TRBJ1-1 TRBV28 . TGTGCCAGCAGGGCGGCACAGACTATGAACACTGAAGCTTTCTTT CASRAAQTMNTEAFF
. TRBJ2-1 TRBV7-2 . TGTGCCAGCAGCTTCGGAGGGCAAGGCTTAGAGCAGTTCTTC CASSFGGQGLEQFF
. TRBJ2-3 TRBV27 TRBD2 TGTGCCAGCAGCCGGTTTTGGCGGGAGAAAGCAACGGGTGCAGATACGCAGTATTTT CASSRFWREKATGADTQYF
. TRBJ2-7 TRBV7-8 . TGTGCCAGCAGCTTAGTGGGGACTTCCTACGAGCAGTACTTC CASSLVGTSYEQYF
. TRBJ1-3 TRBV6-6 TRBD1 TGTGCCAGCAGCCCCCGGGACAGGGATTGGGGAAACACCATATATTTT CASSPRDRDWGNTIYF
. TRBJ1-2 TRBV19 . TGTGCCAGTAGTATCTTTCGTGTTGGCTACACCTTC CASSIFRVGYTF
. TRBJ1-2 TRBV2 TRBD1 TGTGCCAGCAGTGAAGCGGGGACAGGGGTCCCCTATGGCTACACCTTC CASSEAGTGVPYGYTF
. TRBJ2-3 TRBV5-6 TRBD1 TGTGCCAGCAGGGGCCCGGGACAGGGTACAGATACGCAGTATTTT CASRGPGQGTDTQYF
. TRBJ2-7 TRBV27 TRBD2 TGTGCCAGCAGTAACCCCGGGGGGTACGAGCAGTACTTC CASSNPGGYEQYF
. TRBJ2-5 TRBV13 . TGTGCCAGCAGCTTAGGGGACGGGGATTTCCAAGAGACCCAGTACTTC CASSLGDGDFQETQYF
. TRBJ2-1 TRBV3-1/TRBV3-2 . TGTGCCAGCAGCCCCAAGGTCGGGGGTTTCTCGGTGAATGAGCAGTTCTTC CASSPKVGGFSVNEQFF
. TRBJ2-1 TRBV27 . TGTGCCAGCAGTTCACTACCGCAGGCGGGCTCCTACAATGAGCAGTTCTTC CASSSLPQAGSYNEQFF
. TRBJ1-4 TRBV30 . TGTGCCTGGAGTAGGGGCCGGCAGACAACTAATGAAAAACTGTTTTTT CAWSRGRQTTNEKLFF
. TRBJ1-1 TRBV23-1 TRBD1 TGCGCCAGCAGTCAAAGACAGGGAGCTTTCTTT CASSQRQGAFF
. TRBJ2-4 TRBV4-3 TRBD2 TGCGCCAGCAGCCATGGGACTAGCGGGAGAAACATTCAGTACTTC CASSHGTSGRNIQYF
. TRBJ2-7 TRBV24-1 TRBD1 TGTGCCACCAGTGATCCGGGACAGGGGCGTAAGCAGTACTTC CATSDPGQGRKQYF